The 2 T cell receptor beta chains below come from one sample, sequenced in a study of early T cells in non-severe SARS-CoV-2 infection. TCRdb analysed the 5' RACE reads with MiXCR anew, one entry per CDR3 protein. The table shows fewer than 80,000 distinct CDR3 sequences, with roughly a tenth occurring only once. The specimen was whole blood. Every receptor here comes from an adult who was a healthcare worker with PCR-confirmed SARS-CoV-2 infection or an uninfected control (not recorded which).

Many counts were recorded for this clonotype. The chain has TRBV20-1 and TRBJ1-1; D unclear. Trimming removed 2 bases at V and 3 bases at J, with 10 bases between. The CDR3 contains 13 residues. Germline-derived CDR1 and CDR2 are DFQATT and SNEGSKA (reference sequence). The DNA of the CDR3 is TGCAGTGCTAGAAGGCAACAACACACTGAAGCTTTCTTT. Encoded protein: CSARRQQHTEAFF.

This clonotype has ten or more counts. The chain couples TRBV12-3 or TRBV12-4 to TRBJ2-1, with 9 bases matching TRBD2. CDR3 size: 16 residues. J lost 4 bases, V lost 2 bases, and 6 bases had no gene match. The CDR3 loop is CASSLTLAGLYNEQFF. CDR3 bases: TGTGCCAGCAGTTTAACACTAGCGGGCTTATACAATGAGCAGTTCTTC.